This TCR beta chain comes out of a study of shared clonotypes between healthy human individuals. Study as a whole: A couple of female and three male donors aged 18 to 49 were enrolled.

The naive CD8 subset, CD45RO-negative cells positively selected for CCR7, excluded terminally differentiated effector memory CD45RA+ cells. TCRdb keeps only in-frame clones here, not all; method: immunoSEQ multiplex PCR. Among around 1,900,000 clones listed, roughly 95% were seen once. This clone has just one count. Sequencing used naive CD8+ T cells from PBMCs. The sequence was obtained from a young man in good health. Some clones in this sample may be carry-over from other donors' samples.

The CDR3 bases are TGTGCCAGCAGTACTGGACTAGCGGGATTCAATGAGCAGTTCTTC. As protein: CASSTGLAGFNEQFF. The rearrangement links TRBV6-4 to TRBJ2-1; 12 bases match TRBD2. The CDR3 spans 15 residues. The V gene's germline CDR1 is MRHNA and CDR2 SNTAGT. With 5 bases clipped from V and 6 bases from J, the junction kept 5 bases outside the gene matches.